This T cell receptor (beta chain) appears in the sequencing data of a study of shared clonotypes between healthy human individuals. Clones were read by immunoSEQ multiplex PCR, and TCRdb kept only the in-frame ones, dropping some. The repertoire has roughly 76,000 clones, 60% to 65% of them found once; the top ten carry just over 50%. In regard to this clone: Its antigen is undetermined.

Whole-study results and caveats: Collection of samples was limited to blood; tissue repertoires likely differ. Shared clonotypes across all four donors exceeded non-shared ones in generation probability.

The sequencing sample was made of memory CD8+ T cells sorted from blood. Regarding subset: CD45RO+ cells pooled with CCR7-negative TemRA cells. This TCR was recovered from a man aged 25-45 years in good health.

CDR3 sequence (DNA): TGTGCCAGCAGTGAATCCCCGACTAGCGGGAGGGCCGATGAGCAGTTCTTC. Protein sequence: CASSESPTSGRADEQFF. V gene TRBV25-1 combines with J gene TRBJ2-1; TRBD2 matches 14 bases. V dropped 1 base and J dropped 8; count of bases not matched to a gene: 7. The CDR3 length is 17 residues. Germline V lookup: CDR1 MGHDK, CDR2 SYGVNS.